This T cell receptor (beta chain) stems from a study of shared clonotypes between healthy human individuals. Study as a whole: Donor composition was two women and a few men, aged 18 to 49.

An even split of each subset's genomic DNA across several immunoSEQ plates was performed. The assay was immunoSEQ multiplex PCR, and TCRdb's table has in-frame clones only and misses some. The table lists roughly 2.4 million clones, 90% to 97% of them singletons. The V gene's germline CDR1 is LNHDA and CDR2 SQIVND (reference sequence). This CDR3 is 16 amino acids long. Trimming took off 3 bases at V and 0 bases at J, with 11 bases between the two ends. Findings and limits, study-wide: Between a few donors, naive CD4 clonotypes were shared at a level of around 4.9%.

This clone occurred once. As yet, its antigen is unknown. This chain uses TRBV19 with TRBJ1-4; the D gene is possibly TRBD1 (5 bases). The sequence came from a man aged 18 to 30 in good health. Sequencing was performed on naive CD4+ T cells sorted from blood. Subset: CD45RA+ positively selected. The CDR3 nucleotides are TGTGCCAGTAGTATGAGACAGACAGCAACTAATGAAAAACTGTTTTTT. Translating gives CASSMRQTATNEKLFF.